One and the same sample provided the 2 T cell receptor beta chains below, sequenced in a study of blood T cell repertoires in COVID-19 (dated by TCRdb to 2018 to 2020). Library preparation employed the immunoSEQ multiplex PCR assay. What TCRdb holds here is the immuneACCESS table cut down to in-frame rearrangements. Part of the clones is not present; checked against another copy, under half of the missing clones reflect an unresolved V gene, and the others are unexplained. This sample lists nearly 250,000 clones; around four fifths were detected once. 1.5% to 2% of the sample lies in the top ten. What was sequenced was peripheral blood. The receptors derive from an elderly woman with acute or convalescent COVID-19.

This clone was seen just once. V usage is TRBV4-3 and J usage is TRBJ2-7; the D gene is possibly TRBD2 (7 bases). This CDR3 has 17 amino acids. Germline V CDR1 and CDR2: LGHNA, YSLEER. V shed 0 bases and J shed 5 bases, with 20 bases lying between them. CDR3 region: CASSQDGTGGAGDEQYF. CDR3 nucleotides: TGCGCCAGCAGCCAAGATGGGACGGGGGGCGCGGGGGACGAGCAGTACTTC.

The gene calls are TRBV7-2 and TRBJ1-4, with a tentative D call TRBD1 (5 bases). Trimming took off 1 base at V and 7 bases at J, with 16 bases between the two ends. This CDR3 spans 16 amino acids. Germline CDR1 is SGHTA and CDR2 is FQGNSA. CDR3 sequence (DNA): TGTGCCAGCAGCTTAGAGGGGAGGGGAATTAGTGAAAAACTGTTTTTT. Protein sequence: CASSLEGRGISEKLFF.